This T cell receptor (beta chain) originates from a study of cytomegalovirus exposure and HLA in healthy donors. The CDR3 covers 19 residues. Germline values: CDR1 MGHRA, CDR2 YSYEKL. V was trimmed by 4 bases and J by 5 bases, leaving 29 bases between them. The PCR had 60 Vbeta and 13 Jbeta primers. Only in-frame clones appear in the TCRdb table, and some are missing; sequencing was by immunoSEQ multiplex PCR. The sample lists more than 150,000 clones; 76% were seen once. The chain has TRBV4-1 and TRBJ1-2; D not resolved. The source is a woman aged 25 to 39 in good health and CMV-seropositive. Sequencing input: PBMCs. CDR3 region: CASSRLGRSDHERPYGYTF. DNA of the CDR3: TGCGCCAGCAGCCGCCTTGGGAGGTCCGACCATGAGAGACCTTATGGCTACACCTTC.